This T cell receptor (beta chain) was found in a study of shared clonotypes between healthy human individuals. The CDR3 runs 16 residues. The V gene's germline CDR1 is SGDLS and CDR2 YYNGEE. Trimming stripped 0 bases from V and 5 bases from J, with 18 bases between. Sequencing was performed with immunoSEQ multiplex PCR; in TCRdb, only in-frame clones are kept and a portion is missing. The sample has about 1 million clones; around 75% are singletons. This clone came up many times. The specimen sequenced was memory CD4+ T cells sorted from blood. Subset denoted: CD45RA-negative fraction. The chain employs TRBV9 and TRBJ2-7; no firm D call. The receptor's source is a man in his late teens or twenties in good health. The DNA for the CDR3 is TGTGCCAGCAGCGTAGTGGGTGGTACAAAACGGGACGAGCAGTACTTC. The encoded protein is CASSVVGGTKRDEQYF. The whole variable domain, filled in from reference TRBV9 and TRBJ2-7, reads DSGVTQTPKHLITATGQRVTLRCSPRSGDLSVYWYQQSLDQGLQFLIQYYNGEERAKGNILERFSAQQFPDLHSELNLSSLELGDSALYFCASSVVGGTKRDEQYFGPGTRLTVT.